This T cell receptor (beta chain) emerged from a study of vaccination and CD4 T cells after COVID-19. Study as a whole: The authors gave control cultures a CEFX pool, an HIV-1 Nef pool, or no peptide.

Treatment reported: roughly 10-day PBMC culture with coronavirus spike peptide pools or control peptides (ViraFEST assay). ViraFEST relied on peptide pools to expand antigen-specific T cells; the TCRs were sequenced afterward. V was clipped by 1 base and J by 1 base, with 4 bases between them. Germline V gives CDR1 LNHDA, CDR2 SQIVND (reference sequence). CDR3 size: 13 residues. A word on this clonotype: As yet, its antigen is unknown.

Oncomine TCR Beta short-read sequencing was applied to DNA from cultured CD4+ T cells. Researchers extracted genomic DNA from CD4+ T cells that had been cultured. TCRdb used MiXCR to reprocess the PCR reads, holding one entry per CDR3 protein. The sample has about 18,000 distinct CDR3 sequences, 25% to 30% seen once. This TCR derives from a human donor with COVID-19. The V gene is TRBV19, the J gene TRBJ1-1, with no clear D. Sequencing used cultured CD4+ T cells from blood. CDR3 sequence reads: CASSIVANTEAFF. CDR3 in DNA: TGTGCCAGTAGTATAGTTGCGAACACTGAAGCTTTCTTT.